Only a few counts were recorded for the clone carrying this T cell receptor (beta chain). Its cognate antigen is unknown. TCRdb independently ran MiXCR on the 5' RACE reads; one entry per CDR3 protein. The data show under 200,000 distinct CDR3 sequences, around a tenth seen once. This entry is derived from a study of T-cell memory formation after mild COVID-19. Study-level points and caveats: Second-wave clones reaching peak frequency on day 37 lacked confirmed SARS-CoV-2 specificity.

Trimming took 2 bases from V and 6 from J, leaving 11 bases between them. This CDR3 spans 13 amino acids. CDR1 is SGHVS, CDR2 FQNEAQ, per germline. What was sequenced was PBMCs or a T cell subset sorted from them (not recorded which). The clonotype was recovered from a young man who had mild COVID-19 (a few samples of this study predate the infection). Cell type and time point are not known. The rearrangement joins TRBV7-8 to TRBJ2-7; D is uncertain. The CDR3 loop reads CASSLFGEGEQYV. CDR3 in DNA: TGTGCCAGCAGCTTATTTGGGGAAGGCGAGCAGTACGTC.